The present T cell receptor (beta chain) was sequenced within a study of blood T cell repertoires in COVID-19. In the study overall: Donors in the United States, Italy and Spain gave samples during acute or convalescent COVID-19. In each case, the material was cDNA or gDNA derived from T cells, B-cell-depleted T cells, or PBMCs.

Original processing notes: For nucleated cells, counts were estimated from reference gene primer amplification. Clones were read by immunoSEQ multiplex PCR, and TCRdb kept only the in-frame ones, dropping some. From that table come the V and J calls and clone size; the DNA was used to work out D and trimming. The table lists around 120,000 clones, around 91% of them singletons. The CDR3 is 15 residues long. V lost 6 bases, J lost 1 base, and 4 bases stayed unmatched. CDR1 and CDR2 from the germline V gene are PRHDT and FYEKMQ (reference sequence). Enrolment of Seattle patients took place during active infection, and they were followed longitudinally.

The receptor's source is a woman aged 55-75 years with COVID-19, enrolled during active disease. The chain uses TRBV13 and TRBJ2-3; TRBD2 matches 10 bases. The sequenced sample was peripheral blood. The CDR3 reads CASRAGTSGTDTQYF. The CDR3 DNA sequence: TGTGCCAGCAGAGCCGGGACTAGCGGCACAGATACGCAGTATTTT.